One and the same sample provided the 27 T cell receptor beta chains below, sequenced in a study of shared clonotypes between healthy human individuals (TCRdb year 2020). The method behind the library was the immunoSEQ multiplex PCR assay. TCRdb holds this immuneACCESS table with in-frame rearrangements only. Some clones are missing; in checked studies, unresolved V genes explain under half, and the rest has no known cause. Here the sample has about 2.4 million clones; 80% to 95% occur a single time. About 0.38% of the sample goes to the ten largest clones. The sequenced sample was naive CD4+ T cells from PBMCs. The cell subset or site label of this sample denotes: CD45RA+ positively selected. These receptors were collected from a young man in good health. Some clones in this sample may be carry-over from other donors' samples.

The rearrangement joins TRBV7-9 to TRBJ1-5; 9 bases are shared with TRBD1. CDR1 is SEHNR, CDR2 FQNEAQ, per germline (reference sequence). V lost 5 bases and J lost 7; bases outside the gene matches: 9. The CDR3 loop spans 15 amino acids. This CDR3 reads CASSTGTGSRQPQHF. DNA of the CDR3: TGTGCCAGCAGCACCGGGACAGGGTCTCGACAGCCCCAGCATTTT.

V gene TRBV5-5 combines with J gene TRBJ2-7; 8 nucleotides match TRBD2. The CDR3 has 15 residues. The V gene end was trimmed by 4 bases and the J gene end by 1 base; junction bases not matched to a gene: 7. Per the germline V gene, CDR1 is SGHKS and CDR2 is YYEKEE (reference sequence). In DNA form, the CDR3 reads TGTGCCAGCAGCCCTTCTCGCGGGAGGTCCTACGAGCAGTACTTC. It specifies CASSPSRGRSYEQYF.

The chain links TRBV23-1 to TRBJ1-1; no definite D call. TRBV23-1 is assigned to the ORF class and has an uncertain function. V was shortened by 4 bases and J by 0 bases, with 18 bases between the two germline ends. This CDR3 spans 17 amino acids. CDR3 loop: CASSPRGLLWMNTEAFF. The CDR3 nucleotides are TGCGCCAGCAGTCCCCGAGGTCTACTGTGGATGAACACTGAAGCTTTCTTT.

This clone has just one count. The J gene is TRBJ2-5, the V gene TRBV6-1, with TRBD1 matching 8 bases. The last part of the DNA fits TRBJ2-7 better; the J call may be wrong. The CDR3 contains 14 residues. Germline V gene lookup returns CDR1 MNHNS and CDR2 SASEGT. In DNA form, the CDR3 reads TGTGCCAGCAGTCCCCGCAACAGGGGGTACGAGCAGTACTTC. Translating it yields CASSPRNRGYEQYF.

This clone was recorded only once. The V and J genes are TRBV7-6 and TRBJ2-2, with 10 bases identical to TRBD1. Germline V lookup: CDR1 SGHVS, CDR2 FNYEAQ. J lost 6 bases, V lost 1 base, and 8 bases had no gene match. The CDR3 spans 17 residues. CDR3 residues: CASSLGPRDRGPGELFF. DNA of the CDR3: TGTGCCAGCAGCTTAGGTCCGCGGGACAGGGGCCCCGGGGAGCTGTTTTTT.

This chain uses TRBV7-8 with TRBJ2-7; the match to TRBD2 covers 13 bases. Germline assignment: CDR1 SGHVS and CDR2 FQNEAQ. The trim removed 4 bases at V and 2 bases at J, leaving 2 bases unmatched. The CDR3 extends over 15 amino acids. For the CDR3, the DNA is TGTGCCAGCAGCTCCGGACTAGCGGGAGCCTACGAGCAGTACTTC. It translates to CASSSGLAGAYEQYF.

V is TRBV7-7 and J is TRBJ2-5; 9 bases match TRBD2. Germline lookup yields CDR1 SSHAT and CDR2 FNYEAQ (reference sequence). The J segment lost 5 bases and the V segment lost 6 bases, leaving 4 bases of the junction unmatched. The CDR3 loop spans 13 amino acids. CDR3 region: CASSGTSWETQYF. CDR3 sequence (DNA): TGTGCCAGCAGTGGGACTAGCTGGGAGACCCAGTACTTC.

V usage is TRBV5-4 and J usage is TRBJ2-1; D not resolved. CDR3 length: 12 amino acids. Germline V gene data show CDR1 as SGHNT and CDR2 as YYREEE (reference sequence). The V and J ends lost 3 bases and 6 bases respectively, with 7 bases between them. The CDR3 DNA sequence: TGTGCCAGCAGCTCTGTGGGCAATGAGCAGTTCTTC. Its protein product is CASSSVGNEQFF.

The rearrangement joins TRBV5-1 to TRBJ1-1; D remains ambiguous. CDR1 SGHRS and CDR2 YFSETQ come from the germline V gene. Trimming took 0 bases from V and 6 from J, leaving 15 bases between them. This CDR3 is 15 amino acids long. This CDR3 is CASSLAPSGEAEAFF. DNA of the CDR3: TGCGCCAGCAGCTTGGCACCTTCCGGGGAGGCTGAAGCTTTCTTT. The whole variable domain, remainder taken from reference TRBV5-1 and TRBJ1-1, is KAGVTQTPRYLIKTRGQQVTLSCSPISGHRSVSWYQQTPGQGLQFLFEYFSETQRNKGNFPGRFSGRQFSNSRSEMNVSTLELGDSALYLCASSLAPSGEAEAFFGQGTRLTVV.

CDR3 loop: CASSTTTFGGVTSSYEQYF. In DNA, the CDR3 is TGTGCCAGCAGCACTACGACATTTGGGGGAGTTACAAGCTCCTACGAGCAGTACTTC. V usage is TRBV7-9 and J usage is TRBJ2-7; either TRBD1 or TRBD2 may fit D (5 bases each). The germline V and J ends were trimmed by 5 bases and 0 bases, with 26 bases remaining between them. CDR1 and CDR2 from the germline V gene are SEHNR and FQNEAQ (reference sequence). The CDR3 loop spans 19 amino acids.

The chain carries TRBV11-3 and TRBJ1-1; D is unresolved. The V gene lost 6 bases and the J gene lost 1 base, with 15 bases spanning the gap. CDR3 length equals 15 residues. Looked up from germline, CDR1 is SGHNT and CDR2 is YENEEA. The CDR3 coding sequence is TGTGCCAGCAGTGCCCGAGGGAGGGAGAACACTGAAGCTTTCTTT. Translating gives CASSARGRENTEAFF.

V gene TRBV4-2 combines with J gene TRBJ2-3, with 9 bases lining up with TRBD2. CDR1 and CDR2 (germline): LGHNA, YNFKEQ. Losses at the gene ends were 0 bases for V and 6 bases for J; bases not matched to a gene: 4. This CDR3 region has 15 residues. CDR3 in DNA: TGTGCCAGCAGCCAAGAGTGGACTAGCGACGATACGCAGTATTTT. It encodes CASSQEWTSDDTQYF.

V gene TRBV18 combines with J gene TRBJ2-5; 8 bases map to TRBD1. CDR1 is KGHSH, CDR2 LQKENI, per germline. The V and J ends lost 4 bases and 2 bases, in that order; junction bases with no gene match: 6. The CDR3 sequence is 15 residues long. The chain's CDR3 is CASSRGTGVQETQYF. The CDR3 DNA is TGTGCCAGCTCACGTGGGACAGGCGTGCAAGAGACCCAGTACTTC. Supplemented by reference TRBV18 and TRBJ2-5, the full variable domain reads NAGVMQNPRHLVRRRGQEARLRCSPMKGHSHVYWYRQLPEEGLKFMVYLQKENIIDESGMPKERFSAEFPKEGPSILRIQQVVRGDSAAYFCASSRGTGVQETQYFGPGTRLLVL.

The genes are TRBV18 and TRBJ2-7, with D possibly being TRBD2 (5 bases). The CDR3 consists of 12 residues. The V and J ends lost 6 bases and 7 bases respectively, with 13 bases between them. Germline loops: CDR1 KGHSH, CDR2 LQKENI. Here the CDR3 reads CASSPNTGEQYF. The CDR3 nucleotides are TGTGCCAGCTCTCCCAATACGGGGGAGCAGTACTTC. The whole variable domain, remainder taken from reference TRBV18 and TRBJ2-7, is NAGVMQNPRHLVRRRGQEARLRCSPMKGHSHVYWYRQLPEEGLKFMVYLQKENIIDESGMPKERFSAEFPKEGPSILRIQQVVRGDSAAYFCASSPNTGEQYFGPGTRLTVT.

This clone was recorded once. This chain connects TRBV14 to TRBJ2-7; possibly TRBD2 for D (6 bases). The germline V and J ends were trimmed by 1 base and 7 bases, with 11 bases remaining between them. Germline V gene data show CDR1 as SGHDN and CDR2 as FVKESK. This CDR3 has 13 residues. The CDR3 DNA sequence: TGTGCCAGCAGCCAAGTAAGGGCGGGGGAGCAGTACTTC. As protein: CASSQVRAGEQYF.

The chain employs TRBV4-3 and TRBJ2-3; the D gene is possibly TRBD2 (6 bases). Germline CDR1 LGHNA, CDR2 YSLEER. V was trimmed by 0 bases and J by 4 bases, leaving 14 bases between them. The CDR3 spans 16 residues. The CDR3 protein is CASSQDSRLGADTQYF. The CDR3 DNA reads TGCGCCAGCAGCCAAGATAGTCGACTAGGGGCAGATACGCAGTATTTT.

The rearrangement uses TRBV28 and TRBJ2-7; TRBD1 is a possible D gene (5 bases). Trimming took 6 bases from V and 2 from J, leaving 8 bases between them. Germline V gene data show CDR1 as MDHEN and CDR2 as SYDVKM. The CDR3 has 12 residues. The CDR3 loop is CASSPTAYEQYF. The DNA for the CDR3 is TGTGCCAGCAGCCCGACAGCCTACGAGCAGTACTTC.

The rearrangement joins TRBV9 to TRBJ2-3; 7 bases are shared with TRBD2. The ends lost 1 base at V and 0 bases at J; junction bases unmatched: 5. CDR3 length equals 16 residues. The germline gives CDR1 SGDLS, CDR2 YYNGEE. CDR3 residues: CASSVSLAASTDTQYF. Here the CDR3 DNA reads TGTGCCAGCAGCGTATCCCTAGCGGCTAGCACAGATACGCAGTATTTT. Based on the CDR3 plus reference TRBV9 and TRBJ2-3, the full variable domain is DSGVTQTPKHLITATGQRVTLRCSPRSGDLSVYWYQQSLDQGLQFLIQYYNGEERAKGNILERFSAQQFPDLHSELNLSSLELGDSALYFCASSVSLAASTDTQYFGPGTRLTVL.

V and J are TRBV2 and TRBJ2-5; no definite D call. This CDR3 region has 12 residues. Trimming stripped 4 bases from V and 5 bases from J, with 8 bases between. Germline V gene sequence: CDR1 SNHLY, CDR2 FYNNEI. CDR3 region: CASSALVETQYF. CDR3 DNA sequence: TGTGCCAGCAGTGCTCTTGTCGAGACCCAGTACTTC.

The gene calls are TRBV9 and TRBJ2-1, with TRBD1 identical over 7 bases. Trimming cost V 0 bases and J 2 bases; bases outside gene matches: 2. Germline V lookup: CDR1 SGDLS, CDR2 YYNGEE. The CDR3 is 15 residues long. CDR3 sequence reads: CASSVEGAAYNEQFF. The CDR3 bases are TGTGCCAGCAGCGTAGAGGGGGCTGCCTACAATGAGCAGTTCTTC.

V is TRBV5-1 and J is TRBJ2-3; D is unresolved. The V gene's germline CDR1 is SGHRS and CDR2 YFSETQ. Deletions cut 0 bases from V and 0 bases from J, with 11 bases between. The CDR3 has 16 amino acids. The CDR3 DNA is TGCGCCAGCAGCTTGGTTCTCGGTGGGAGCACAGATACGCAGTATTTT. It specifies CASSLVLGGSTDTQYF.

CDR3 DNA: TGTGCCAGCAGTGAAGAGGGTAGCGCCCAAGAGACCCAGTACTTC. Translated, it gives CASSEEGSAQETQYF. The chain is built from TRBV6-1 and TRBJ2-5, with D possibly matching TRBD2 (5 bases). Germline V CDR1 and CDR2: MNHNS, SASEGT. The CDR3 runs 15 residues. Trimming pared 1 base from V and 1 base from J, leaving 10 bases between.

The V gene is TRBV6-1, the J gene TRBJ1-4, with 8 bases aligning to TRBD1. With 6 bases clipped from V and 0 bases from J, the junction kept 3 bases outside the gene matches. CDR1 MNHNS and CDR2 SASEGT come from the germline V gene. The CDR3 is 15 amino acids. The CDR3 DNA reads TGTGCCAGCAGGGAGACAGGGGCAACTAATGAAAAACTGTTTTTT. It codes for CASRETGATNEKLFF.

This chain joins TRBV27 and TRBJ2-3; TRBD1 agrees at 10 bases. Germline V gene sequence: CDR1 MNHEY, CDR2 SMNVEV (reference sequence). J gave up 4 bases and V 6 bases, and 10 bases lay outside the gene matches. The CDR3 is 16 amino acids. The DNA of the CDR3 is TGTGCCAGCAGACGACAGGGGGCGCTAGCGGCAGATACGCAGTATTTT. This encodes CASRRQGALAADTQYF.

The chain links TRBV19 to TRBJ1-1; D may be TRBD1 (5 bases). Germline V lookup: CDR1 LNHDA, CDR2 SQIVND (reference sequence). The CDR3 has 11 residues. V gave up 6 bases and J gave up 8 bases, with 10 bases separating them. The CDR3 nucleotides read TGTGCCAGTAGGCGGGACGGAGAAGCTTTCTTT. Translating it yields CASRRDGEAFF.

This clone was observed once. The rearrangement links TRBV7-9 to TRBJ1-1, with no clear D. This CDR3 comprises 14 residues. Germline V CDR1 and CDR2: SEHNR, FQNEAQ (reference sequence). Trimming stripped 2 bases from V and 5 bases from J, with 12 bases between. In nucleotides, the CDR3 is TGTGCCAGCAGCTTAAAGGGCGCAAAGACTGAAGCTTTCTTT. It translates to CASSLKGAKTEAFF.

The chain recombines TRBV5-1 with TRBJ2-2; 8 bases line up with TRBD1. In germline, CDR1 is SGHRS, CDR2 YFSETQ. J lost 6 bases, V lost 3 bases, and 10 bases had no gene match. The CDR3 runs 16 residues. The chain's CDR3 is CASSWSTGDVSGELFF. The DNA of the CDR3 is TGCGCCAGCAGCTGGTCGACAGGGGACGTGTCCGGGGAGCTGTTTTTT.